This T cell receptor (beta chain) was observed in a study of regulatory T cells in long-lasting Graves disease. At least ten counts were recorded for this clonotype. Sample time point: newly diagnosed GD, antithyroid drugs for less than 3 months. PBMC RNA was the source of the TCR library. In each case, Graves' disease was diagnosed per American Thyroid Association guidelines. To make TCR beta libraries, researchers used iRepertoire HTBI primers and Arm-PCR of CDR3 regions. From the multiplex PCR reads, TCRdb called clonotypes with MiXCR, one entry per CDR3 protein. The table has about 220,000 distinct CDR3 sequences, around 20% seen once. The CDR3 sequence is 22 residues long. Germline V gene data show CDR1 as SGHDN and CDR2 as FVKESK. J gave up 0 bases and V 3 bases, and 20 bases lay outside the gene matches. These data are also associated with another study on T cells in Graves' hyperthyroidism and ophthalmopathy.

V gene TRBV14 combines with J gene TRBJ2-3, with 11 bases lining up with TRBD2. The material sequenced was peripheral blood mononuclear cells (PBMCs), taken at new diagnosis, from a patient treated with antithyroid drugs. The origin of this receptor is a woman in her 30s with Graves disease. This CDR3 is CASSHLLAGGPLVPLSTDTQYF. DNA for the CDR3: TGTGCCAGCAGCCATCTTTTAGCGGGAGGGCCTCTAGTTCCCCTCAGCACAGATACGCAGTATTTT.